The 27 T cell receptor beta chains below all came from one sample that was sequenced in a study of CD8+ T cells in alopecia areata. Sequencing templates came from extracted RNA that was reverse transcribed into cDNA. TCRdb's copy holds only in-frame clones and misses some; the assay was immunoSEQ multiplex PCR. Here the sample spans some 110,000 clones, roughly two thirds being singletons. The sequenced material came from CD4+ T cells sorted from blood. Receptor source: a human donor in good health.

V is TRBV27 and J is TRBJ2-7, with 11 positions matching TRBD1. CDR1 MNHEY and CDR2 SMNVEV come from the germline V gene (reference sequence). The CDR3 is made up of 13 amino acids. J was trimmed by 9 bases and V by 11 bases; bases with no gene match: 12. In DNA, the CDR3 is TGTGCCTTAGGGGACAGGGGGAACGAGGGGCAGTACTTC. The encoded protein is CALGDRGNEGQYF.

This clone showed up just a few times. The V call is TRBV5-6, the J call TRBJ2-3; tentative D call: TRBD1 (6 bases). CDR1 is SGHDT and CDR2 is YYEEEE in the germline V gene. Trimming shortened V by 3 bases and J by 3 bases, and 20 bases separated the two germline ends. The CDR3 is made up of 17 amino acids. In DNA, the CDR3 is TGTGCCAGCAGCTCCGTAGGGGGACCTGAGATTACAGATACGCAGTATTTT. As protein: CASSSVGGPEITDTQYF.

The CDR3: CASSLVEVPDTQYF. The CDR3 nucleotides read TGCGCCAGCAGCTTGGTGGAGGTCCCAGATACGCAGTATTTT. The chain is built from TRBV5-1 and TRBJ2-3, with D perhaps matching TRBD2 (5 bases). Germline loops: CDR1 SGHRS, CDR2 YFSETQ. There are 14 residues in the CDR3. The V end was cut by 0 bases, the J end by 4 bases, with 9 bases between.

The rearrangement joins TRBV30 to TRBJ2-7; D call uncertain. V gave up 4 bases and J gave up 1 base, with 5 bases separating them. Germline CDR1 GTSNPN, CDR2 SVGIG (reference sequence). This CDR3 is built from 11 residues. CDR3 bases: TGTGCCTGGACAGGTTCCTACGAGCAGTACTTC. Translated, it gives CAWTGSYEQYF.

This chain connects TRBV5-6 to TRBJ1-2, with 8 nucleotides matching TRBD1. J gave up 14 bases and V 1 base, and 13 bases lay outside the gene matches. The CDR3 is made up of 14 amino acids. In germline, CDR1 is SGHDT, CDR2 YYEEEE. The CDR3: CASSLKATGAKETF. The CDR3 DNA reads as TGTGCCAGCAGCTTGAAGGCGACAGGGGCGAAGGAGACCTTC. Drawing the rest from reference TRBV5-6 and TRBJ1-2, the complete variable domain is DAGVTQSPTHLIKTRGQQVTLRCSPKSGHDTVSWYQQALGQGPQFIFQYYEEEERQRGNFPDRFSGHQFPNYSSELNVNALLLGDSALYLCASSLKATGAKETFGSGTRLTVV.

The rearrangement joins TRBV2 to TRBJ2-3, with D maybe TRBD1 (5 bases). The CDR3 consists of 13 residues. Germline lookup yields CDR1 SNHLY and CDR2 FYNNEI. Trimming removed 3 bases from V and 3 bases from J, with 7 bases in between. The DNA for the CDR3 is TGTGCCAGCAGTGACCAGGGTACAGATACGCAGTATTTT. The encoded protein is CASSDQGTDTQYF.

The chain links TRBV30 to TRBJ2-7; D is uncertain. V lost 2 bases and J lost 2, with 10 bases in between. The CDR3 sequence is 13 residues long. Germline CDR1 reads GTSNPN; CDR2 reads SVGIG (reference sequence). CDR3 protein: CAWSNPVAYEQYF. The CDR3 region has the DNA TGTGCCTGGAGTAATCCAGTAGCCTACGAGCAGTACTTC.

This clone appeared once. The CDR3 DNA reads TGTGCCAGCAGTGAACGCAGCAATCAGCCCCAGCATTTT. The encoded protein is CASSERSNQPQHF. The chain combines TRBV2 with TRBJ1-5; no reliable D call. CDR1 and CDR2 from the germline V gene are SNHLY and FYNNEI. V was pared by 2 bases and J by 1 base, with 3 bases between. The CDR3 has 13 amino acids.

The chain is built from TRBV7-7 and TRBJ2-3, with a weak D call TRBD1 (5 bases). CDR1 is SSHAT, CDR2 FNYEAQ, per germline (reference sequence). The V end was cut by 5 bases, the J end by 2 bases, with 11 bases between. CDR3 length equals 14 residues. CDR3 sequence reads: CASSPTVSTDTQYF. Written as DNA, the CDR3 is TGTGCCAGCAGCCCGACAGTGTCCACAGATACGCAGTATTTT.

The CDR3 is CASDLNRYGYTF. CDR3 nucleotide sequence: TGTGCCAGCGATCTGAATCGCTATGGCTACACCTTC. J is TRBJ1-2 and V is TRBV6-1, with D unresolved. Germline V CDR1 and CDR2: MNHNS, SASEGT. The CDR3 totals 12 residues. Between the trimmed V and J ends, which lost 8 bases and 4 bases, there was a span of 11 bases.

The gene calls are TRBV29-1 and TRBJ1-2; D not certain. Germline CDR1 and CDR2: SQVTM and ANQGSEA. V was shortened by 3 bases and J by 3 bases, with 8 bases between the two germline ends. CDR3 length: 12 residues. The CDR3 sequence: CSVEETDYGYTF. As DNA, the CDR3 is TGCAGCGTTGAGGAGACCGACTATGGCTACACCTTC.

The V and J genes are TRBV29-1 and TRBJ1-2; D is ambiguous. V was pared by 4 bases and J by 4 bases, with 16 bases between. The CDR3 sequence is 14 residues long. The germline V gene has CDR1 SQVTM and CDR2 ANQGSEA. The CDR3 loop reads CSVVRAATSYGYTF. The CDR3 bases are TGCAGCGTTGTGAGGGCGGCTACTTCCTATGGCTACACCTTC.

The rearrangement joins TRBV30 to TRBJ1-1; 9 bases are a match to TRBD1. After removal of 1 base from V and 4 bases from J, the junction contained 13 bases not matched to a gene. CDR3 length: 17 residues. CDR1 and CDR2 (germline): GTSNPN, SVGIG (reference sequence). This CDR3 is CAWSASGTGIGGTEAFF. The CDR3 bases are TGTGCCTGGAGTGCCTCCGGGACAGGGATTGGGGGCACTGAAGCTTTCTTT.

The chain recombines TRBV5-1 with TRBJ1-6; the match to TRBD1 covers 7 bases. The CDR3 extends over 15 amino acids. In germline, CDR1 is SGHRS, CDR2 YFSETQ. Unmatched junction bases numbered 1, after V lost 0 bases and J lost 4 bases. The CDR3 nucleotides read TGCGCCAGCAGCTTGGAGGGACAGTATAATTCACCCCTCCACTTT. It encodes CASSLEGQYNSPLHF.

This chain connects TRBV30 to TRBJ1-5; 7 nucleotides align to TRBD1. Germline V gene sequence: CDR1 GTSNPN, CDR2 SVGIG (reference sequence). The V and J ends lost 0 bases and 2 bases, in that order; junction bases with no gene match: 7. CDR3 length equals 16 residues. CDR3 DNA: TGTGCCTGGAGTGTAGGGGGCCAGAACGGCAATCAGCCCCAGCATTTT. It yields the protein CAWSVGGQNGNQPQHF. The complete variable domain, with remaining parts taken from reference TRBV30 and TRBJ1-5, reads SQTIHQWPATLVQPVGSPLSLECTVEGTSNPNLYWYRQAAGRGLQLLFYSVGIGQISSEVPQNLSASRPQDRQFILSSKKLLLSDSGFYLCAWSVGGQNGNQPQHFGDGTRLSIL.

This chain joins TRBV11-2 and TRBJ1-2; TRBD1 matches 7 bases. Germline V CDR1 and CDR2: SGHAT, FQNNGV. CDR3 size: 14 residues. V gave up 5 bases and J gave up 7 bases; unmatched junction bases: 10. The CDR3 DNA follows: TGTGCCAGCAGCCCCCTGACAGGGAGAGGTGGCTACACCTTC. This gives the protein CASSPLTGRGGYTF.

This rearrangement joins TRBV4-1 to TRBJ2-1; 10 nucleotides agree with TRBD2. In germline, CDR1 is MGHRA, CDR2 YSYEKL. The V gene end was trimmed by 5 bases and the J gene end by 0 bases; junction bases not matched to a gene: 13. This CDR3 is built from 19 residues. The CDR3 loop reads CASSIQAQSGGASYNEQFF. The CDR3 DNA follows: TGCGCCAGCAGCATCCAGGCCCAAAGCGGGGGGGCCTCCTACAATGAGCAGTTCTTC.

This clone was detected only once. The V gene is TRBV4-2, the J gene TRBJ2-7; a weak D match, TRBD1 (6 bases). Germline CDR1 reads LGHNA; CDR2 reads YNFKEQ. Trimming stripped 1 base from V and 4 bases from J, with 14 bases between. The length of the CDR3 is 15 residues. The CDR3 loop reads CASSQGQGPGYEQYF. The DNA of the CDR3 is TGTGCCAGCAGCCAAGGGCAGGGGCCCGGTTACGAGCAGTACTTC.

The chain recombines TRBV6-1 with TRBJ2-1; no reliable D call. The CDR3 runs 11 residues. The germline gives CDR1 MNHNS, CDR2 SASEGT. Trimming shortened V by 8 bases and J by 9 bases, and 11 bases separated the two germline ends. Written as DNA, the CDR3 is TGTGCCAGCGCGCCAGAGAGTGAGCAGTTCTTC. Its translation: CASAPESEQFF.

CDR3 in DNA: TGTGCCACCTTACTTATGAACACTGAAGCTTTCTTT. Protein: CATLLMNTEAFF. J is TRBJ1-1 and V is TRBV6-1; no reliable D call. From germline, CDR1 is MNHNS and CDR2 SASEGT. This CDR3 is built from 12 residues. Trimming cost V 10 bases and J 0 bases, with 9 bases left between them.

The chain has TRBV2 and TRBJ2-3, with TRBD2 matching over 8 bases. After removal of 6 bases from V and 6 bases from J, the junction contained 17 bases not matched to a gene. The CDR3 is 17 residues long. From germline, CDR1 is SNHLY and CDR2 FYNNEI. CDR3 in amino acids: CASRDPGGATGRDTQYF. The CDR3 DNA follows: TGTGCCAGCAGGGACCCCGGGGGGGCCACGGGACGGGATACGCAGTATTTT. Complete variable domain (other parts from reference TRBV2 and TRBJ2-3): EPEVTQTPSHQVTQMGQEVILRCVPISNHLYFYWYRQILGQKVEFLVSFYNNEISEKSEIFDDQFSVERPDGSNFTLKIRSTKLEDSAMYFCASRDPGGATGRDTQYFGPGTRLTVL.

The gene calls are TRBV2 and TRBJ1-1, with a possible D match to TRBD1 (5 bases). CDR1 is SNHLY and CDR2 is FYNNEI in the germline V gene. Trimming stripped 7 bases from V and 0 bases from J, with 12 bases between. The CDR3 has 14 amino acids. The CDR3 is CASTSETVNTEAFF. The CDR3 region has the DNA TGTGCCAGCACCTCCGAGACAGTGAACACTGAAGCTTTCTTT.

This clone was counted only a few times. The chain couples TRBV29-1 to TRBJ1-1; 7 bases match TRBD1. The CDR3 runs to 14 residues. Germline assignment: CDR1 SQVTM and CDR2 ANQGSEA. Germline trimming cut 4 bases from V and 1 base from J; bases unmatched to any gene: 6. CDR3: CSVGHRGQNTEAFF. CDR3 DNA sequence: TGCAGCGTTGGCCACAGGGGTCAGAACACTGAAGCTTTCTTT.

The rearrangement joins TRBV7-9 to TRBJ1-3; D is unclear. Trimming left V 5 bases short and J 8 bases short, with 7 bases between. The CDR3 sequence is 11 residues long. Germline CDR1 and CDR2: SEHNR and FQNEAQ (reference sequence). As DNA, the CDR3 is TGTGCCAGCAGCGACGTGGACACCATATATTTT. This gives the protein CASSDVDTIYF.

This clone was picked up a small number of times. This CDR3 is CASSSTGGEPLHF. The CDR3 region has the DNA TGTGCCAGCAGCTCGACAGGGGGTGAGCCCCTCCACTTT. This chain joins TRBV7-3 and TRBJ1-6; 9 positions match TRBD1. CDR3 length equals 13 residues. Germline lookup yields CDR1 SGHTA and CDR2 FQGTGA. Trimming at V came to 4 bases and at J to 13 bases, leaving 5 bases not matched to a gene.

The rearrangement uses TRBV7-9 and TRBJ2-5, with D possibly being TRBD2 (6 bases). The V end lost 3 bases, the J end lost 4 bases, and 12 bases lay between the germline ends. The CDR3 covers 14 residues. Germline V lookup: CDR1 SEHNR, CDR2 FQNEAQ (reference sequence). CDR3 nucleotides: TGTGCCAGCAGCTTCGGGAAGCGGGTAGAGACCCAGTACTTC. Its protein is CASSFGKRVETQYF.

This clone was seen repeatedly, ten times or more. V gene TRBV5-8 combines with J gene TRBJ2-7; D not certain. This CDR3 has 13 residues. V lost 4 bases and J lost 1, with 9 bases in between. Germline V gives CDR1 SGHTS, CDR2 YDEGEE. In DNA, the CDR3 is TGTGCCAGCAGCCCGTCTGGATCCTACGAGCAGTACTTC. This gives the protein CASSPSGSYEQYF.